One sample yielded the 15 T cell receptor beta chains listed below, sequenced in a study of blood T cell repertoires in COVID-19. Generated by immunoSEQ multiplex PCR, the TCRdb table keeps only in-frame clones and is missing some. The data hold 150,000 to 200,000 clones, with about four fifths observed a single time. The sample comprised peripheral blood. These receptors originate from a woman aged 55-69 years with COVID-19, enrolled during active disease.

This clone is a singleton in its sample. The V gene is TRBV24-1, the J gene TRBJ2-5, with TRBD2 as a possible D gene (6 bases). V lost 4 bases to trimming and J lost 5 bases, with 16 bases between them. The CDR3 extends over 15 amino acids. Germline CDR1 reads KGHDR; CDR2 reads SFDVKD. CDR3 amino acids: CATSDRKARDETQYF. CDR3 DNA sequence: TGTGCCACCAGTGACAGGAAGGCGCGGGATGAGACCCAGTACTTC.

The rearrangement joins TRBV15 to TRBJ1-4; no clear D. Germline CDR1 reads LNHNV; CDR2 reads YYDKDF (reference sequence). The ends were cut back, 3 bases at V and 0 bases at J, with 11 bases in the middle. The CDR3 is 16 residues long. Here the CDR3 reads CATSRPHSSTNEKLFF. CDR3 coding DNA: TGTGCCACCAGCAGGCCCCACAGCTCAACTAATGAAAAACTGTTTTTT.

J is TRBJ1-2 and V is TRBV30; D call uncertain. Trimming shortened V by 2 bases and J by 4 bases, and 17 bases separated the two germline ends. This CDR3 contains 15 residues. Germline loops: CDR1 GTSNPN, CDR2 SVGIG (reference sequence). DNA of the CDR3: TGTGCCTGGAGTAATACTCAGGCCTCCCGCTATGGCTACACCTTC. It specifies CAWSNTQASRYGYTF.

The chain combines TRBV19 with TRBJ1-5; 9 bases map to TRBD1. CDR3 length: 17 residues. Trimming took 7 bases from V and 7 from J; bases not matched to a gene: 17. The V gene's germline CDR1 is LNHDA and CDR2 SQIVND (reference sequence). DNA for the CDR3: TGTGCCAGTACTCCTACCTGGGGGGGACAGGGCGGGCAGCCCCAGCATTTT. It is translated as CASTPTWGGQGGQPQHF.

The genes are TRBV2 and TRBJ2-1; 9 positions match TRBD2. This CDR3 has 15 amino acids. Unmatched junction bases numbered 5, after V lost 4 bases and J lost 4 bases. Germline assignment: CDR1 SNHLY and CDR2 FYNNEI. In nucleotides, the CDR3 is TGTGCCAGCAGTGTTTCTCTAGCGGGATACAATGAGCAGTTCTTC. Residues: CASSVSLAGYNEQFF. Full variable domain (outside the CDR3, taken from reference TRBV2 and TRBJ2-1): EPEVTQTPSHQVTQMGQEVILRCVPISNHLYFYWYRQILGQKVEFLVSFYNNEISEKSEIFDDQFSVERPDGSNFTLKIRSTKLEDSAMYFCASSVSLAGYNEQFFGPGTRLTVL.

This chain links TRBV5-1 with TRBJ2-2; D uncertain. V lost 4 bases and J 8 bases, leaving 15 bases between the germline ends. Germline-derived CDR1 and CDR2 are SGHRS and YFSETQ. The CDR3 loop spans 14 amino acids. The CDR3 sequence: CASSLIPKAGELFF. CDR3 DNA sequence: TGCGCCAGCAGCCTCATCCCGAAAGCAGGGGAGCTGTTTTTT.

The rearrangement uses TRBV28 and TRBJ1-2; weak D call: TRBD1 (6 bases). Per germline, CDR1 MDHEN and CDR2 SYDVKM. Trimming left V 6 bases short and J 7 bases short, with 18 bases between. The CDR3 is 14 residues long. CDR3 sequence (DNA): TGTGCCAGCAGCTCACCCCAGGGGAGACCTGGCTACACCTTC. This encodes CASSSPQGRPGYTF.

On this clone itself: The junction departs from the called germline gene at one end, perhaps through a read error. The CDR3 region has the DNA TGTGCCAGCGGGCCGGGACAGGGACTACGGATAGACTTC. As protein: CASGPGQGLRIDF. V gene TRBV18 combines with J gene TRBJ2-7; 9 bases are a match to TRBD1. Germline-derived CDR1 and CDR2 are KGHSH and LQKENI. This CDR3 contains 13 residues. The full variable domain, with the rest looked up from reference TRBV18 and TRBJ2-7, is NAGVMQNPRHLVRRRGQEARLRCSPMKGHSHVYWYRQLPEEGLKFMVYLQKENIIDESGMPKERFSAEFPKEGPSILRIQQVVRGDSAAYFCASGPGQGLRIDFGPGTRLTVT.

The chain joins TRBV27 to TRBJ2-7, with a tentative D call TRBD1 (6 bases). The germline gives CDR1 MNHEY, CDR2 SMNVEV (reference sequence). There are 14 residues in the CDR3. Trimming took off 5 bases at V and 4 bases at J, with 15 bases between the two ends. CDR3 sequence reads: CASSPRDIRYEQYF. In nucleotides, the CDR3 is TGTGCCAGCAGTCCAAGGGACATTCGGTACGAGCAGTACTTC.

J is TRBJ1-4 and V is TRBV6-5; TRBD1 is a possible D gene (5 bases). The V end was cut by 6 bases, the J end by 5 bases, with 10 bases between. The germline gives CDR1 MNHEY, CDR2 SVGAGI. The CDR3 is 13 residues long. The CDR3 loop is CASRRDSNEKLFF. CDR3 in DNA: TGTGCCAGCAGGCGGGACTCGAATGAAAAACTGTTTTTT.

This chain uses TRBV6-5 with TRBJ2-1, with 11 bases matching TRBD2. Germline V CDR1 and CDR2: MNHEY, SVGAGI. The CDR3 extends over 14 amino acids. With V trimmed by 0 bases and J by 10 bases, 2 bases remained unmatched. DNA of the CDR3: TGTGCCAGCAGTTACTCCCTAGCGGGGGGCGAGCAGTTCTTC. Translation gives CASSYSLAGGEQFF.

The V and J genes are TRBV5-5 and TRBJ2-7, with TRBD2 identical over 7 bases. The germline V gene has CDR1 SGHKS and CDR2 YYEKEE (reference sequence). This CDR3 has 14 residues. V shed 0 bases, J shed 2 bases, and the junction held 2 bases outside the gene matches. In DNA form, the CDR3 reads TGTGCCAGCAGCTTGGCTCGGGGGGCCTACGAGCAGTACTTC. Amino acid sequence: CASSLARGAYEQYF.

This sequence joins TRBV7-9 and TRBJ2-2; 7 bases agree with TRBD2. V shed 1 base, J shed 0 bases, and the junction held 5 bases outside the gene matches. The CDR3 length is 17 residues. The V gene's germline CDR1 is SEHNR and CDR2 FQNEAQ (reference sequence). The CDR3 sequence is CASSLVLAGANTGELFF. The DNA of the CDR3 is TGTGCCAGCAGCTTAGTCCTGGCGGGGGCGAACACCGGGGAGCTGTTTTTT.

This clone was detected a few times. The sample holds other DNA sequences that translate to the same CDR3. The rearrangement uses TRBV5-1 and TRBJ1-5; no definite D call. Trimming removed 0 bases at V and 3 bases at J, with 4 bases between. Germline V gene data show CDR1 as SGHRS and CDR2 as YFSETQ. This CDR3 region has 13 residues. CDR3 residues: CASSLGVNQPQHF. In DNA, the CDR3 is TGCGCCAGCAGCTTGGGAGTCAATCAGCCCCAGCATTTT. The variable domain in full, with the rest retrieved from reference TRBV5-1 and TRBJ1-5, is KAGVTQTPRYLIKTRGQQVTLSCSPISGHRSVSWYQQTPGQGLQFLFEYFSETQRNKGNFPGRFSGRQFSNSRSEMNVSTLELGDSALYLCASSLGVNQPQHFGDGTRLSIL.

The chain joins TRBV19 to TRBJ2-4, with D possibly TRBD1 on 5 matching bases. V was clipped by 2 bases and J by 1 base, with 12 bases between them. This CDR3 is built from 16 residues. Per germline, CDR1 LNHDA and CDR2 SQIVND (reference sequence). The CDR3 bases are TGTGCCAGTAGTATAACAGGCCGCCGGGCCAAAAACATTCAGTACTTC. This gives the protein CASSITGRRAKNIQYF.